The rows below give T cell receptor beta chains drawn from one sample of a study of T cell responses to AZD1222 COVID-19 vaccine. Clones were read by immunoSEQ multiplex PCR, and TCRdb kept only the in-frame ones, dropping some. The sample shows 95,000 to 150,000 clones, 70% to 90% of them seen only once. Source: peripheral blood, taken on day 0 of AZD1222 vaccination. The receptors derive from an adult in good health. Both conserved end residues are part of each CDR3. A D gene is named only where the DNA matches it firmly. Some rows have no size entry. The others give once, few or many, or a class for an expanded clone.

TRBV18	TRBJ1-1	TRBD1	-	15	TGTGCCAGCTCGCGGGAGGGACAGGGGAACACTGAAGCTTTCTTT	CASSREGQGNTEAFF
TRBV19	TRBJ1-2	TRBD1	-	15	TGTGCCAGTAGTATTAAGCAGGGGGTCCCCTATGGCTACACCTTC	CASSIKQGVPYGYTF
TRBV18	TRBJ2-3	-	-	16	TGTGCCAGCTCACCACCGACGGGGGCCGTCACAGATACGCAGTATTTT	CASSPPTGAVTDTQYF
TRBV24-1	TRBJ2-7	TRBD1	few	14	TGTGCCACCAGTGTCCGGGACAGGGACTACGAGCAGTACTTC	CATSVRDRDYEQYF
TRBV18	TRBJ2-3	-	-	14	TGTGCCAGCTCACCAGGGTTGGGCACAGATACGCAGTATTTT	CASSPGLGTDTQYF
TRBV7-3	TRBJ1-1	TRBD1	-	15	TGTGCCAGCAGCTTAACCCACAGGGGGGAAACTGAAGCTTTCTTT	CASSLTHRGETEAFF
TRBV7-9	TRBJ2-5	-	-	17	TGTGCCAGCAGCTCACACCTAATCGCGGGGGCTGAAGAGACCCAGTACTTC	CASSSHLIAGAEETQYF
TRBV19	TRBJ2-7	-	-	15	TGTGCCAGTAGTGCTCCCGGGACTTCATCCTACGAGCAGTACTTC	CASSAPGTSSYEQYF
TRBV7-2	TRBJ1-2	TRBD1	-	14	TGTGCCAGCAGCTTATTCACAGGGGGCGATGGCTACACCTTC	CASSLFTGGDGYTF
TRBV5-5	TRBJ1-2	-	once	16	TGTGCCAGCAGCTTGCGGTTTGGGAAGGCTAACTATGGCTACACCTTC	CASSLRFGKANYGYTF
TRBV9	TRBJ2-3	TRBD2	-	16	TGTGCCAGCAGCGTAGATGCGGGGGGGGTACTACATACGCAGTATTTT	CASSVDAGGVLHTQYF
TRBV7-8	TRBJ1-6	TRBD1	once	17	TGTGCCAGCAGCCTATGGACAGGGGCCATATATAATTCACCCCTCCACTTT	CASSLWTGAIYNSPLHF
TRBV4-2	TRBJ1-1	-	-	15	TGTGCCAGCAGCCCACTGGACAGATTGAACACTGAAGCTTTCTTT	CASSPLDRLNTEAFF
TRBV29-1	TRBJ1-2	-	-	12	TGCAGCGTTGAAGGACAGAGCTATGGCTACACCTTC	CSVEGQSYGYTF
TRBV12-5	TRBJ1-1	TRBD1	few	12	TGTGCTAGTGCGGGGACAGGGGCGGACGCTTTCTTT	CASAGTGADAFF
TRBV3-1/TRBV3-2	TRBJ2-7	-	-	15	TGTGCCAGCAGCCAACTCGTTCAGGGTTCCTACGAGCAGTACTTC	CASSQLVQGSYEQYF
TRBV7-2	TRBJ2-1	TRBD1	-	15	TGTGCCAGCAGCTTAGGAGCAGGGGGTGGTTATGAGCAGTTCTTC	CASSLGAGGGYEQFF
TRBV12-3/TRBV12-4	TRBJ1-5	-	-	13	TGTGCCAGCAGTTTTTTGAGCAATCAGCCCCAGCATTTT	CASSFLSNQPQHF
TRBV5-1	TRBJ2-3	-	-	15	TGCGCCAGCAGCTTGGGACTCCTAGGGACAGATACGCAGTATTTT	CASSLGLLGTDTQYF
TRBV5-1	TRBJ1-3	-	once	15	TGCGCCAGCAGCTTGGAGTTCGGGGTCGGAAACACCATATATTTT	CASSLEFGVGNTIYF
TRBV20-1	TRBJ2-3	-	-	11	TGCAGTCGGACTCAGCGGGATACGCAGTATTTT	CSRTQRDTQYF
TRBV7-9	TRBJ1-1	-	-	13	TGTGCCAGCAGCCTCGCAGAGAACACTGAAGCTTTCTTT	CASSLAENTEAFF
TRBV5-1	TRBJ1-4	TRBD1	-	18	TGCGCCAGCAGCTTGGACGCGACAGGGGGCGGTGAGAGGGAAAAACTGTTTTTT	CASSLDATGGGEREKLFF
TRBV4-3	TRBJ2-2	TRBD1	-	17	TGCGCCAGCAGCCGAGAGGGGGCACCTACCTACACCGGGGAGCTGTTTTTT	CASSREGAPTYTGELFF
TRBV6-5	TRBJ1-4	-	once	13	TGTGCCAGCAGTTACGGCCTTGCCGCAAAACTGTTTTTT	CASSYGLAAKLFF
TRBV27	TRBJ1-5	-	-	13	TGTGCCAGCAGTTGGTTAGGCGGACAGCCCCAGCATTTT	CASSWLGGQPQHF
TRBV7-7	TRBJ2-1	-	-	15	TGTGCTAGCAGCTTAGATCCGAGCTCCTACAATGAGCAGTTCTTC	CASSLDPSSYNEQFF
TRBV24-1	TRBJ1-5	-	-	12	TGTGCCACCATGGTCCGCAGGTGGCCCCAGCATTTT	CATMVRRWPQHF
TRBV9	TRBJ2-5	TRBD2	-	18	TGTGCCAGCAGCGTAGGGACTAGCTTTTTTCCTCTCCAAGAGACCCAGTACTTC	CASSVGTSFFPLQETQYF
TRBV11-3	TRBJ2-3	-	-	16	TGTGCCAGCAGCTTGGGACGGCAGGGACTCACAGATACGCAGTATTTT	CASSLGRQGLTDTQYF
TRBV9	TRBJ2-1	TRBD2	-	16	TGTGCCAGCAGCGCGGGACTAGCGGGTACCTACAATGAGCAGTTCTTC	CASSAGLAGTYNEQFF
TRBV12-3/TRBV12-4	TRBJ1-4	-	few	13	TGTGCCAGCAGTTTGGGCGGAGGTGAAAAACTGTTTTTT	CASSLGGGEKLFF